This TCR beta chain was captured by sequencing in a study of low-dose radiotherapy and immunotherapy resistance in tumors (dated by TCRdb to the early 2020s). With respect to the entire study: Patients in Cohort 1 were given 0.5 Gy per fraction every 2 weeks, and the prescribed total PTV dose was 6.5 Gy. Cohort 2 received 1 Gy per fraction every two weeks, with a total of 13 Gy over 26 weeks. Nivolumab and ipilimumab were both given intravenously, with nivolumab at a 240 mg flat dose every two weeks and ipilimumab at 1 mg/kg every six weeks. Every two weeks, patients got intravenous cyclophosphamide at 200 mg/m2, given one day ahead of each radiation and immunotherapy administration. Starting on cycle 1 day 1, patients took 300 mg of aspirin by mouth once daily for four cycles. Randomization of trial participants into treatment groups was not performed. The translational analysis covered eight patients: three from the first dose cohort and the first five from the second dose cohort.

This clonotype was detected only once. Its antigen is currently not known. One junction end disagrees with the germline gene, perhaps due to a read error. Sequencing used an Illumina HiSeq 2500. First-strand cDNA was synthesized with Superscript III and a set of TRAV- and TRBV-specific primers, covering both TCRalpha and TCRbeta chains. TCRs were amplified with Phusion for approximately 20 PCR cycles using a constant-region primer together with the adapter attached to the V primers. Amplification of the isolated mRNA was done with the MessageAmp II aRNA Amplification Kit, which involved an approximately 16-hour in vitro transcription at 37 degrees C. mRNA for TCR sequencing was isolated with the Dynabeads mRNA DIRECT Purification Kit. Indexed Illumina adapters were added in a second Phusion PCR of 25 cycles, after which AMPure XP beads were used to purify the products. The authors processed their data as follows. Using custom Perl scripts, TCR sequences that encoded the same protein were pooled, out-of-frame sequences were dropped, and the abundance of each clonotype was calculated. The analysis excluded TCR sequences that were supported by just one read. Shannon entropy, Gini index, clonality, richness, and the frequency of TCRs shared between repertoires were included as repertoire metrics. TCRdb reran the public reads through fastp at Q25 and MiXCR, keeping productive beta chains. Each record represents a unique CDR3 protein, reported with the most common genes and DNA among its rows. The V and J calls and clone size come from TCRdb's table, not from the authors' own analysis. In all, the sample holds tens of thousands of distinct CDR3 sequences, and less than 25% of those were seen once. Clones ranked in the top ten supply around 13% of the sample.

The time point label, as the study defines it: after trial treatment. The treatment or condition label on this specimen signifies: LDRT plus nivolumab, ipilimumab, low-dose cyclophosphamide and aspirin (RACIN trial). Donors were enrolled in RACIN, a single-arm phase I dose-escalation trial in which nivolumab, ipilimumab, aspirin, low-dose cyclophosphamide and low-dose radiotherapy were combined. Eligible patients had advanced, TIL-negative solid tumors. The germline V gene yields MNHEY for CDR1 and SVGAGI for CDR2. The CDR3 runs 19 amino acids, cysteine and phenylalanine included. Kept here is only the CDR3 DNA, which spans 57 bases and is read in frame from base 1.

The sequencing here drew on PBMCs, taken after low-dose radiotherapy plus immunotherapy. The receptor comes from a female donor with ovarian cancer. Recombination connected TRBV6-5 to TRBJ2-7; 6 matching bases give a weak D call of TRBD2. The CDR3 sequence is CAISYDGPGSSGTTYEQYF. Read as DNA, the sequence is TGTGCCATCAGTTACGACGGGCCAGGGAGTAGCGGAACCACCTACGAGCAGTACTTC.